This TCR beta chain appears in the sequencing data of a study of lymphopenia after photon versus proton radiotherapy. Findings and limits, study-wide: Post-nadir TCR diversity decline inversely tracked overall survival among those who died. Photon-treated patients lost naive T cells and TCR diversity; proton-treated stayed stable. Better survival with proton therapy was suggested as possible, not demonstrated.

The CDR3 consists of 16 residues. J gave up 6 bases and V 0 bases, and 11 bases lay outside the gene matches. Germline V lookup: CDR1 GTSNPN, CDR2 SVGIG (reference sequence). Notes on this clone: Antigen unknown.

The method was immunoSEQ multiplex PCR; TCRdb's version includes in-frame clones alone and lacks a portion of them. The sample contains roughly 25,000 clones, 90% of which appear only once. The source was peripheral blood, collected from a patient treated with photon-based radiotherapy. The TCR was taken from a woman in her forties or fifties with cholangiocarcinoma. The J gene is TRBJ2-5, the V gene TRBV30; TRBD2 matches at 9 bases. In DNA, the CDR3 is TGTGCCTGGAGTGTAAGGGGTAGCGGGGGCCGACAGACCCAGTACTTC. Translated, it gives CAWSVRGSGGRQTQYF.